Each of the 15 T cell receptor beta chains below was sequenced from the same sample in a study of T-cell reconstitution after alpha-beta-depleted transplantation in children. TCRbeta library preparation incorporated unique molecular identifiers. TCRdb recomputed calls from the PCR reads with MiXCR, one row per CDR3 protein. The repertoire consists of hundreds of thousands of distinct CDR3 sequences, with 25% occurring once and the leading ten covering roughly 2.5%. The material was PBMCs, obtained before TCRalphabeta/CD19-depleted stem cell transplant. These receptors were taken from a girl aged 2 to 9 with Fanconi anemia, due to receive a stem cell transplant.

V gene TRBV7-3 combines with J gene TRBJ2-1; D may be TRBD1 or TRBD2 (5 bases each). CDR3 size: 14 residues. Trimming pared 5 bases from V and 5 bases from J, leaving 13 bases between. CDR1 is SGHTA and CDR2 is FQGTGA in the germline V gene. The CDR3 loop reads CASSDRDQDNEQFF. The DNA of the CDR3 is TGTGCCAGCAGCGACCGGGACCAGGACAATGAGCAGTTCTTC.

This chain connects TRBV2 to TRBJ2-3; D is unresolved. CDR3 length: 13 amino acids. The germline gives CDR1 SNHLY, CDR2 FYNNEI. Trimming removed 3 bases at V and 4 bases at J, with 8 bases between. CDR3 bases: TGTGCCAGCAGTGATGGTGCGGCAGATACGCAGTATTTT. Translation gives CASSDGAADTQYF.

This clonotype was seen only a few times. V usage is TRBV7-3 and J usage is TRBJ2-7; 8 positions agree with TRBD2. The CDR3 is 15 amino acids. The germline gives CDR1 SGHTA, CDR2 FQGTGA. The V and J ends lost 2 bases and 4 bases, in that order; junction bases with no gene match: 7. CDR3 nucleotides: TGTGCCAGCAGCTTAGGACTAGCCCCGAGTTACGAGCAGTACTTC. It specifies CASSLGLAPSYEQYF. Variable domain in full (rest from reference TRBV7-3 and TRBJ2-7): GAGVSQTPSNKVTEKGKYVELRCDPISGHTALYWYRQSLGQGPEFLIYFQGTGAADDSGLPNDRFFAVRPEGSVSTLKIQRTERGDSAVYLCASSLGLAPSYEQYFGPGTRLTVT.

This clonotype was counted many times. The rearrangement links TRBV7-7 to TRBJ2-5, with 10 bases identical to TRBD2. The CDR3 runs to 14 residues. V was clipped by 5 bases and J by 4 bases; unmatched bases: 4. Germline V gene lookup returns CDR1 SSHAT and CDR2 FNYEAQ (reference sequence). CDR3 sequence: CASSLLAGVETQYF. The CDR3 nucleotides read TGTGCCAGCAGCCTTCTAGCGGGGGTAGAGACCCAGTACTTC.

The chain links TRBV7-3 to TRBJ2-6; possible D gene TRBD1, 6 bases. The CDR3 consists of 20 residues. V lost 0 bases and J lost 2, with 20 bases in between. Germline CDR1 and CDR2: SGHTA and FQGTGA. CDR3 DNA sequence: TGTGCCAGCAGCTTAACACCTCGGACAGACTGGAATGCTGGGGCCAACGTCCTGACTTTC. It codes for CASSLTPRTDWNAGANVLTF.

This clonotype was observed many times. The genes are TRBV10-2 and TRBJ1-2; tentative D call: TRBD1 (5 bases). V shed 0 bases and J shed 3 bases, with 8 bases lying between them. The germline V gene has CDR1 WSHSY and CDR2 SAAADI. The CDR3 contains 14 residues. CDR3 residues: CASSESGGHYGYTF. As DNA, the CDR3 is TGCGCCAGCAGTGAGTCCGGGGGACACTATGGCTACACCTTC.

The chain recombines TRBV29-1 with TRBJ2-5; 14 nucleotides line up with TRBD2. CDR1 is SQVTM and CDR2 is ANQGSEA in the germline V gene. Losses at the gene ends were 4 bases for V and 5 bases for J; bases not matched to a gene: 3. The CDR3 length is 14 residues. CDR3 protein: CSVGRTSGRETQYF. DNA of the CDR3: TGCAGCGTTGGTCGGACTAGCGGGAGGGAGACCCAGTACTTC.

This clonotype was recorded many times. The chain employs TRBV12-3 or TRBV12-4 and TRBJ2-7; D is unclear. Deletions cut 3 bases from V and 12 bases from J, with 12 bases between. This CDR3 is built from 11 residues. CDR3 nucleotides: TGTGCCAGCAGTTTTTTGGCTAGGGTGTACTTC. Amino acid sequence: CASSFLARVYF.

This sequence joins TRBV7-9 and TRBJ2-7, with 9 nucleotides matching TRBD1. The CDR3 contains 15 residues. Losses at the gene ends were 3 bases for V and 0 bases for J; bases not matched to a gene: 3. Germline V lookup: CDR1 SEHNR, CDR2 FQNEAQ (reference sequence). The CDR3 loop is CASSLGQGVSYEQYF. CDR3 DNA sequence: TGTGCCAGCAGCTTGGGACAGGGAGTCTCCTACGAGCAGTACTTC.

The chain joins TRBV2 to TRBJ2-1; 8 bases agree with TRBD2. After removal of 4 bases from V and 5 bases from J, the junction contained 4 bases not matched to a gene. The CDR3 length is 14 residues. Per the germline V gene, CDR1 is SNHLY and CDR2 is FYNNEI. CDR3 sequence reads: CASSVAGYNNEQFF. CDR3 bases: TGTGCCAGCAGTGTAGCGGGATACAACAATGAGCAGTTCTTC.

The chain couples TRBV12-3 or TRBV12-4 to TRBJ2-3; D gene uncertain. CDR3 length: 14 residues. Deletions cut 4 bases from V and 0 bases from J, with 8 bases between. CDR3 in amino acids: CASSSRSSTDTQYF. For the CDR3, the DNA is TGTGCCAGCAGTTCGCGTTCTAGCACAGATACGCAGTATTTT.

The chain uses TRBV13 and TRBJ2-3; D perhaps matches TRBD2 (5 bases). CDR1 PRHDT and CDR2 FYEKMQ come from the germline V gene (reference sequence). There are 14 residues in the CDR3. Trimming shortened V by 5 bases and J by 3 bases, and 12 bases separated the two germline ends. CDR3 amino acids: CASSLAARTDTQYF. Written as DNA, the CDR3 is TGTGCCAGCAGCCTAGCCGCCCGTACAGATACGCAGTATTTT.

This clonotype was seen ten or more times. The chain joins TRBV12-3 or TRBV12-4 to TRBJ2-7; D gene unclear. Trimming pared 5 bases from V and 7 bases from J, leaving 15 bases between. The CDR3 totals 13 residues. CDR3 region: CASSQWVAREQYF. As DNA, the CDR3 is TGTGCCAGCAGTCAATGGGTGGCCCGGGAGCAGTACTTC.

The sample holds many counts of this clonotype. The V and J genes are TRBV12-3 or TRBV12-4 and TRBJ2-3; D is possibly TRBD2 (6 bases). V shed 3 bases and J shed 3 bases, with 13 bases lying between them. The CDR3 contains 15 residues. Here the CDR3 DNA reads TGTGCCAGCAGTTTCGGAGGGGACGGGACAGATACGCAGTATTTT. Residues: CASSFGGDGTDTQYF.

This clonotype was counted a few times. The chain combines TRBV27 with TRBJ1-1; D is unresolved. Germline-derived CDR1 and CDR2 are MNHEY and SMNVEV (reference sequence). This CDR3 comprises 13 residues. The V end lost 6 bases, the J end lost 1 base, and 9 bases lay between the germline ends. Written as DNA, the CDR3 is TGTGCCAGCAGGTTTTACGGGAACACTGAAGCTTTCTTT. Translation gives CASRFYGNTEAFF.